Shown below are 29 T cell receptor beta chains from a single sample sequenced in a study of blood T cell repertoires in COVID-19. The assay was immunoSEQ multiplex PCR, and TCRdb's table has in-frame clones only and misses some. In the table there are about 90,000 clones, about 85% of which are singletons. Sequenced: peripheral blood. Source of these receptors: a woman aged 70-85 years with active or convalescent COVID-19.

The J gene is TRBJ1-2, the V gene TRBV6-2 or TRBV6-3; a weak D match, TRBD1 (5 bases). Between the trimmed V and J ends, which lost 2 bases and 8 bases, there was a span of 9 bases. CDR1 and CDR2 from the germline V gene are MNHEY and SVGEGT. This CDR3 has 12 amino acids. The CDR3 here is CASSYRDRGYTF. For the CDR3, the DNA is TGTGCCAGCAGTTACAGAGACAGAGGCTACACCTTC.

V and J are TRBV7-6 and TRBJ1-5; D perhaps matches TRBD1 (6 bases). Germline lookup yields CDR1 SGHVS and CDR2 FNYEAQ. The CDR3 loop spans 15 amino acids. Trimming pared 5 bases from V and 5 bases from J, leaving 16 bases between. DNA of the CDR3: TGTGCCAGCAGCCTCAACAGGGTCCTCGATCAGCCCCAGCATTTT. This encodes CASSLNRVLDQPQHF.

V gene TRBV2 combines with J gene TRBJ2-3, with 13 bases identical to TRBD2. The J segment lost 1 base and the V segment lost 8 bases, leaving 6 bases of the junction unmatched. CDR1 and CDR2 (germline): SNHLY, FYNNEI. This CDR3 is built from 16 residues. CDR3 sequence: CASAGTSGTRTDTQYF. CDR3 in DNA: TGTGCCAGCGCAGGGACTAGCGGGACTCGCACAGATACGCAGTATTTT.

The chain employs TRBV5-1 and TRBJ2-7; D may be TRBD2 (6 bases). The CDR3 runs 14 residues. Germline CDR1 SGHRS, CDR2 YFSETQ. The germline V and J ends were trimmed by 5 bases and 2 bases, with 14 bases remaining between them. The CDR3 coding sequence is TGCGCCAGCAGGCGGGACTTACTAGCCTACGAGCAGTACTTC. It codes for CASRRDLLAYEQYF.

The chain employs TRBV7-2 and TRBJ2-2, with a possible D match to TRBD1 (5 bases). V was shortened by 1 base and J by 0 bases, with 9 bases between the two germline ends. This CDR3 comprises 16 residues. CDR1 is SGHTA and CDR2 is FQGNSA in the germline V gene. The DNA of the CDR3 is TGTGCCAGCAGCTTAGTTAAGGGGTCGAACACCGGGGAGCTGTTTTTT. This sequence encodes CASSLVKGSNTGELFF.

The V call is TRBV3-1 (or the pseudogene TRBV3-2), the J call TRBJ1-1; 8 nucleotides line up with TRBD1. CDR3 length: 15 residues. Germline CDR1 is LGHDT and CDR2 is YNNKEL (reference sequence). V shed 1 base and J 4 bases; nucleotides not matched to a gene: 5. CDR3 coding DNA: TGTGCCAGCAGCCAAGGGGGACAGGTGGGCACTGAAGCTTTCTTT. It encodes CASSQGGQVGTEAFF.

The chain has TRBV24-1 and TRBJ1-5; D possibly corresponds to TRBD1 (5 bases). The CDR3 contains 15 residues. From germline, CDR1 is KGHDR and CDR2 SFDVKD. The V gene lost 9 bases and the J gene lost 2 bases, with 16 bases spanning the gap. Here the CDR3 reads CATQSSGSGNQPQHF. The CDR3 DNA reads TGTGCCACCCAGAGTTCAGGGTCAGGCAATCAGCCCCAGCATTTT.

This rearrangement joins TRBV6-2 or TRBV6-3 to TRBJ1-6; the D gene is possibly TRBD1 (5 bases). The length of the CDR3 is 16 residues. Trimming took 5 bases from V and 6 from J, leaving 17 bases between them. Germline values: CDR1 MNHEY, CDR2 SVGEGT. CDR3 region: CASSASVGRVNSPLHF. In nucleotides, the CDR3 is TGTGCCAGCAGTGCATCTGTGGGCAGGGTTAATTCACCCCTCCACTTT.

DNA of the CDR3: TGTGCCAGCAGCTTGGATGGGACAGGGGTCGGCGGCTACACCTTC. Residues: CASSLDGTGVGGYTF. This chain links TRBV5-4 with TRBJ1-2; 10 bases fit TRBD1. The CDR3 loop spans 15 amino acids. With V trimmed by 0 bases and J by 8 bases, 7 bases remained unmatched. From germline, CDR1 is SGHNT and CDR2 YYREEE (reference sequence).

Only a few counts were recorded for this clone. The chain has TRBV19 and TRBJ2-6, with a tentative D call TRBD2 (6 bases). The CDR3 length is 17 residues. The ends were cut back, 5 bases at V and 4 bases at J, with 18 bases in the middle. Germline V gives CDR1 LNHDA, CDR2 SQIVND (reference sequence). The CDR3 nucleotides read TGTGCCAGTAGTTTAATGGGGGGACTCTCCGGGGCCAACGTCCTGACTTTC. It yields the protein CASSLMGGLSGANVLTF.

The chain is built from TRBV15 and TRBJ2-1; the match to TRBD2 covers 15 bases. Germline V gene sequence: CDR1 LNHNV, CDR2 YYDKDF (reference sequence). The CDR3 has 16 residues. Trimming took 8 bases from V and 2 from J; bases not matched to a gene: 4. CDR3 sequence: CATGTSGGSAYNEQFF. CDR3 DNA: TGTGCCACCGGGACTAGCGGGGGGAGCGCCTACAATGAGCAGTTCTTC.

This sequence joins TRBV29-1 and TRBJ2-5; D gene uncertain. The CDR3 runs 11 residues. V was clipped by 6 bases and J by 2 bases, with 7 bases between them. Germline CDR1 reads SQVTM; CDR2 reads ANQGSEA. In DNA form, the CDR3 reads TGCAGCGTGATCAGGCAAGAGACCCAGTACTTC. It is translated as CSVIRQETQYF.

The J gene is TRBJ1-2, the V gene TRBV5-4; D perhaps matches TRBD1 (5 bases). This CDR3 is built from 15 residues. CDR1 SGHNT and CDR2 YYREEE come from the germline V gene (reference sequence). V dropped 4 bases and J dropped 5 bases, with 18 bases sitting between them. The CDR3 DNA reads TGTGCCAGCAGCAGAATACAGGAAAACCTTTATGGCTACACCTTC. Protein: CASSRIQENLYGYTF.

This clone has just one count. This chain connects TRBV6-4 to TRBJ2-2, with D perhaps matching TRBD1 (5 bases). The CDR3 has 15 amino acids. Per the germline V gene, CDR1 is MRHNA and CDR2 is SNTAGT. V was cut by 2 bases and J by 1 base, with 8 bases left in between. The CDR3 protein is CASSDVTGNTGELFF. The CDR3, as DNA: TGTGCCAGCAGTGACGTCACAGGGAACACCGGGGAGCTGTTTTTT.

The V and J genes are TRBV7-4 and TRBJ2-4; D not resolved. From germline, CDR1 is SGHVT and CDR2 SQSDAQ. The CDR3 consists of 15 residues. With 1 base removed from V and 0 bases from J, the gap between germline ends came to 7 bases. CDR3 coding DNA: TGTGCCAGCAGCTTAGTGGGCTTAGCCAAAAACATTCAGTACTTC. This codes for CASSLVGLAKNIQYF.

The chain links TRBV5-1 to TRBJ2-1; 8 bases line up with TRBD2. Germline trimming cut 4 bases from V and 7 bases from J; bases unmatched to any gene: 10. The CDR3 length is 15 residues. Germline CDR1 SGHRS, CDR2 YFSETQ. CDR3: CASSLSGGPGNEQFF. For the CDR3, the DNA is TGCGCCAGCAGCCTCTCGGGGGGGCCGGGAAATGAGCAGTTCTTC.

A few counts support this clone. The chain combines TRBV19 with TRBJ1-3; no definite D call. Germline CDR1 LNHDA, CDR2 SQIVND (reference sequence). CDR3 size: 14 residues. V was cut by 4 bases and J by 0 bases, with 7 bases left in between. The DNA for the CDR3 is TGTGCCAGTAGTAACAGAATCTCTGGAAACACCATATATTTT. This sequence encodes CASSNRISGNTIYF.

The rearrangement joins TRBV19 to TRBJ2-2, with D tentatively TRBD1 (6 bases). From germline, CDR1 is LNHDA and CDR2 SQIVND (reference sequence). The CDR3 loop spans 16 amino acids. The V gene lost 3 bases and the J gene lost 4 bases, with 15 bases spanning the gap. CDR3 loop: CASSIGADRFTGELFF. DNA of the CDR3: TGTGCCAGTAGTATTGGGGCGGACAGATTCACCGGGGAGCTGTTTTTT.

The DNA of the CDR3 is TGTGCCTCGGCCCACAGCGGGGCTCTGAACACTGAAGCTTTCTTT. Translated, it gives CASAHSGALNTEAFF. The V and J genes are TRBV10-3 and TRBJ1-1; a possible D gene is TRBD1 (5 bases). Germline V gene sequence: CDR1 ENHRY, CDR2 SYGVKD. The CDR3 loop spans 15 amino acids. V lost 11 bases, J lost 0 bases, and 19 bases lay in between.

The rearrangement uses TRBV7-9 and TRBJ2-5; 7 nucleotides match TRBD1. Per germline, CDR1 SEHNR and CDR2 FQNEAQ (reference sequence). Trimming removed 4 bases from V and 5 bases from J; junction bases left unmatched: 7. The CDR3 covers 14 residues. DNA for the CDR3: TGTGCCAGCAGCTCGAAATTGACAGGGGAGACCCAGTACTTC. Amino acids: CASSSKLTGETQYF.

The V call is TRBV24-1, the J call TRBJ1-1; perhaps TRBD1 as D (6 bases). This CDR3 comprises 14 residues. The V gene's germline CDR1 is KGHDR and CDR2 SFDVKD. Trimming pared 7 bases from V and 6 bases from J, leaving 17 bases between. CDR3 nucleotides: TGTGCCACCAGCCTCGTGGGGGACAACGCTGAAGCTTTCTTT. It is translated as CATSLVGDNAEAFF.

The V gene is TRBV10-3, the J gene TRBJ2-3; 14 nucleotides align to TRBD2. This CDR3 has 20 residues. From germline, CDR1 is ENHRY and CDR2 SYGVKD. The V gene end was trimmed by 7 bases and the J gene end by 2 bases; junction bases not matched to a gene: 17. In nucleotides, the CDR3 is TGTGCCATCACCCGGGGCTCCGGGACTAGCGGGGGTCCCCACACAGATACGCAGTATTTT. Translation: CAITRGSGTSGGPHTDTQYF.

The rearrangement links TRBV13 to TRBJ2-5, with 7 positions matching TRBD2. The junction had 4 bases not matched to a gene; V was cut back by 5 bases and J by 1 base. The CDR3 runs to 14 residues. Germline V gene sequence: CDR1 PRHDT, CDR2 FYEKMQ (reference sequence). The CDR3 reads CASSNRLAQETQYF. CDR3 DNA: TGTGCCAGCAGCAACAGACTAGCCCAAGAGACCCAGTACTTC.

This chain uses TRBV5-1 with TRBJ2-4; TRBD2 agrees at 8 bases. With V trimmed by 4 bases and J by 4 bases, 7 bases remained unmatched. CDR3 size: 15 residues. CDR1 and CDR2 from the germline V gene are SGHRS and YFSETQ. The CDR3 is CASSVPAGDKNIQYF. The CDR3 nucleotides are TGCGCCAGCAGCGTGCCAGCGGGGGATAAAAACATTCAGTACTTC.

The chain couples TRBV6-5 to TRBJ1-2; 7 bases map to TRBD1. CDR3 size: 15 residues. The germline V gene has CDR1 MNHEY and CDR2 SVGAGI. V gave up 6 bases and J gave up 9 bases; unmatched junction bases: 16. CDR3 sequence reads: CASRPTGSGSGRYTF. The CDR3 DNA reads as TGTGCCAGCAGGCCGACAGGGTCCGGCTCGGGACGCTACACCTTC.

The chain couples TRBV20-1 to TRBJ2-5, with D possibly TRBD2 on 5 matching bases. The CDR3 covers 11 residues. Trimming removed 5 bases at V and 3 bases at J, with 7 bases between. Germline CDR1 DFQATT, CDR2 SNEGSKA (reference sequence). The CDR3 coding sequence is TGCAGTGCTTCGCGGGAAGAGACCCAGTACTTC. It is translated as CSASREETQYF.

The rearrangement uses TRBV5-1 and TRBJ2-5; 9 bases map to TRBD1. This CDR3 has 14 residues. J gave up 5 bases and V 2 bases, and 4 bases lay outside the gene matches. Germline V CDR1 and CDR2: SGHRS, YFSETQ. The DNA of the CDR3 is TGCGCCAGCAGCTTACAGGGGGCTTGGGAGACCCAGTACTTC. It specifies CASSLQGAWETQYF. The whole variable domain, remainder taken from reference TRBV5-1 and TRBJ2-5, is KAGVTQTPRYLIKTRGQQVTLSCSPISGHRSVSWYQQTPGQGLQFLFEYFSETQRNKGNFPGRFSGRQFSNSRSEMNVSTLELGDSALYLCASSLQGAWETQYFGPGTRLLVL.

The CDR3 bases are TGTGCCATCAGTGGGGGCCCTGAGGAGACCCAGTACTTC. It codes for CAISGGPEETQYF. The chain joins TRBV10-3 to TRBJ2-5; D perhaps matches TRBD1 (5 bases). The CDR3 length is 13 residues. Trimming removed 4 bases from V and 5 bases from J, with 11 bases in between. Germline V CDR1 and CDR2: ENHRY, SYGVKD.

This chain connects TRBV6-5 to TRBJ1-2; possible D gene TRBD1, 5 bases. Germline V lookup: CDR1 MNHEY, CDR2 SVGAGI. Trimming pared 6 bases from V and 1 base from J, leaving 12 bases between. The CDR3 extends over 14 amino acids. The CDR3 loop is CASRQAAYNYGYTF. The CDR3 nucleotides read TGTGCCAGCAGACAGGCTGCTTATAACTATGGCTACACCTTC.